This T cell receptor beta chain derives from a study of lymphopenia after photon versus proton radiotherapy. Study conclusions and caveats: Authors raise, but do not show, better survival with proton therapy. Oligoclonal CD8+ Temra expansion after nadir drove photon patients' diversity drop.

The assay was immunoSEQ multiplex PCR, and TCRdb's table has in-frame clones only and misses some. The profile shows 2,500 to 3,000 clones, approximately 94% of them singletons. Germline values: CDR1 SNHLY, CDR2 FYNNEI. CDR3 length: 14 amino acids. The V and J ends lost 3 bases and 5 bases respectively, with 13 bases between them. Concerning this clone itself: The antigen remains unidentified.

Specimen: peripheral blood, collected from a patient treated with photon-based radiotherapy. The chain joins TRBV2 to TRBJ2-5; a possible D gene is TRBD2 (5 bases). The clonotype was recovered from a woman aged 65 to 85 with pancreatic cancer. The CDR3 reads CASSETPSKETQYF. CDR3 bases: TGTGCCAGCAGTGAGACCCCTAGCAAGGAGACCCAGTACTTC.